This T cell receptor (beta chain) was identified during a study of blood T cell repertoires in COVID-19. Some clones are missing from TCRdb's copy, which holds only in-frame ones; the method was immunoSEQ multiplex PCR. In the table there are about 350,000 clones, roughly 87% of which are singletons. The V end was cut by 2 bases, the J end by 0 bases, with 14 bases between. CDR1 and CDR2 (germline): SEHNR, FQNEAQ (reference sequence). The CDR3 covers 16 residues. Cohort 3 recovered donors had two negative PCRs, clearance, or symptom resolution. The specimen sequenced was PBMCs or T cells enriched from blood (not recorded which). This chain uses TRBV7-9 with TRBJ2-7; D possibly corresponds to TRBD1 (5 bases). This sequence originates from a woman aged 25 to 39 who had recovered from COVID-19. CDR3 residues: CASSLFRLGDSYEQYF. The CDR3 coding sequence is TGTGCCAGCAGCTTATTTAGATTAGGGGACTCCTACGAGCAGTACTTC.